A single sample gave rise to the 14 T cell receptor beta chains below, sequenced in a study of T-cell memory formation after mild COVID-19 (dated by TCRdb to 2020 to 2022). To prepare the library, 5' RACE was applied. The run used an Illumina NovaSeq 6000. TCRdb's own reprocessing of the public reads used fastp at Q25 and MiXCR and kept productive beta chains. Records with the same CDR3 protein are collapsed into one entry carrying the most frequent genes and DNA. This sample is represented by some 160,000 distinct CDR3 sequences; 31% of them were singletons. The ten largest clones take up around 11% of the sample. Specimen: PBMCs or a T cell subset sorted from them (not recorded which). The receptor source for this set is an adult woman who had mild COVID-19 (a few samples of this study predate the infection). The sample titles of this study are shuffled in the database, so cell type and time point are left out; the donor was told from shared clones.

This clonotype was detected many times. The J gene is TRBJ2-2, the V gene TRBV12-3 or TRBV12-4; D is possibly TRBD1 or TRBD2 (5 bases each). This CDR3 contains 15 residues. V lost 2 bases and J 5 bases, leaving 12 bases between the germline ends. The CDR3 region has the DNA TGTGCCAGCAGTTTATGGGGGAGTGGAACCGGGGAGCTGTTTTTT. This encodes CASSLWGSGTGELFF.

The chain has TRBV9 and TRBJ2-1; TRBD1 matches 10 bases. Germline loops: CDR1 SGDLS, CDR2 YYNGEE. The trim removed 6 bases at V and 7 bases at J, leaving 7 bases unmatched. The length of the CDR3 is 14 residues. For the CDR3, the DNA is TGTGCCAGCACCCTAGGGACAGGGGTTAATGAGCAGTTCTTC. It yields the protein CASTLGTGVNEQFF.

This clonotype has more than one count but fewer than ten. The chain recombines TRBV14 with TRBJ2-7; 7 positions match TRBD1. The ends lost 2 bases at V and 13 bases at J; junction bases unmatched: 11. This CDR3 spans 13 amino acids. Germline assignment: CDR1 SGHDN and CDR2 FVKESK. The CDR3 protein is CASSQFEGGRPYF. The CDR3 region has the DNA TGTGCCAGCAGCCAATTCGAAGGGGGCAGACCCTACTTC. The full variable domain, with the rest looked up from reference TRBV14 and TRBJ2-7, is EAGVTQFPSHSVIEKGQTVTLRCDPISGHDNLYWYRRVMGKEIKFLLHFVKESKQDESGMPNNRFLAERTGGTYSTLKVQPAELEDSGVYFCASSQFEGGRPYFGPGTRLTVT.

This clonotype has only a few counts. CDR3 in DNA: TGCGCCAGCAGCTTTTTCGGGACGGGCACAGATACGCAGTATTTT. Translating it yields CASSFFGTGTDTQYF. The V gene is TRBV5-1, the J gene TRBJ2-3; D is perhaps TRBD1 or TRBD2 (5 bases each). The CDR3 length is 15 residues. From germline, CDR1 is SGHRS and CDR2 YFSETQ. Deletions cut 2 bases from V and 1 base from J, with 11 bases between.

The chain is built from TRBV6-2 or TRBV6-3 and TRBJ2-6, with D unresolved. Germline V lookup: CDR1 MNHEY, CDR2 SVGEGT. The length of the CDR3 is 14 residues. V was cut by 7 bases and J by 2 bases, with 9 bases left in between. CDR3 coding DNA: TGTGCCAGCACCCGATCCCCTGGGGCCAACGTCCTGACTTTC. It specifies CASTRSPGANVLTF.

There are a few counts of this clonotype. The chain couples TRBV5-1 to TRBJ1-1, with 7 nucleotides matching TRBD1. The V gene's germline CDR1 is SGHRS and CDR2 YFSETQ. The J segment lost 1 base and the V segment lost 4 bases, leaving 4 bases of the junction unmatched. This CDR3 is built from 14 residues. DNA for the CDR3: TGCGCCAGCAGCGAGGGACAGCCGAACACTGAAGCTTTCTTT. Residues: CASSEGQPNTEAFF.

The genes are TRBV2 and TRBJ2-7, with 8 bases fitting TRBD1. Germline CDR1 is SNHLY and CDR2 is FYNNEI. The V and J ends lost 6 bases and 0 bases, in that order; junction bases with no gene match: 4. CDR3 length: 14 amino acids. The DNA of the CDR3 is TGTGCCAGCAGGAGACAGGGGACCTCCTACGAGCAGTACTTC. It yields the protein CASRRQGTSYEQYF.

The rearrangement joins TRBV4-2 to TRBJ2-5, with 7 bases that match TRBD2. Germline values: CDR1 LGHNA, CDR2 YNFKEQ. This CDR3 has 16 residues. V was clipped by 0 bases and J by 5 bases; unmatched bases: 9. The CDR3 reads CASSQEVAGTEETQYF. For the CDR3, the DNA is TGTGCCAGCAGCCAAGAGGTAGCGGGCACCGAGGAGACCCAGTACTTC.

The chain links TRBV7-3 to TRBJ2-3; D gene uncertain. CDR1 SGHTA and CDR2 FQGTGA come from the germline V gene. CDR3 size: 13 residues. V was clipped by 0 bases and J by 5 bases, with 6 bases between them. CDR3 in DNA: TGTGCCAGCAGCTTAACGTTTGAAGATACGCAGTATTTT. As protein: CASSLTFEDTQYF.

This clonotype came up a few times. The DNA of the CDR3 is TGTGCCAGCAGCTTGCGTCCATCCTCCTACGAGCAGTACTTC. This codes for CASSLRPSSYEQYF. The chain links TRBV5-6 to TRBJ2-7; D is unresolved. There are 14 residues in the CDR3. V lost 1 base to trimming and J lost 0 bases, with 8 bases between them. Looked up from germline, CDR1 is SGHDT and CDR2 is YYEEEE.

The genes are TRBV7-6 and TRBJ2-3; D is possibly TRBD2 (6 bases). The germline V gene has CDR1 SGHVS and CDR2 FNYEAQ. The CDR3 runs 17 residues. Trimming shortened V by 3 bases and J by 0 bases, and 16 bases separated the two germline ends. CDR3: CASSFGGGIGSTDTQYF. For the CDR3, the DNA is TGTGCCAGCAGCTTTGGCGGCGGGATCGGGAGCACAGATACGCAGTATTTT.

This clonotype has more than one count but fewer than ten. The chain joins TRBV9 to TRBJ2-4; 7 bases align to TRBD2. CDR1 is SGDLS, CDR2 YYNGEE, per germline. The CDR3 spans 13 residues. Trimming at V came to 4 bases and at J to 11 bases, leaving 9 bases not matched to a gene. CDR3 loop: CASSPGESGVQYF. DNA for the CDR3: TGTGCCAGCAGCCCGGGGGAGAGCGGGGTTCAGTACTTC.

There are many counts of this clonotype. The chain has TRBV6-2 or TRBV6-3 and TRBJ2-1; D may be TRBD2 (5 bases). This CDR3 spans 12 amino acids. V lost 10 bases and J 7 bases, leaving 14 bases between the germline ends. Germline V CDR1 and CDR2: MNHEY, SVGEGT. CDR3 in amino acids: CATAIRGNEQFF. The DNA for the CDR3 is TGTGCCACCGCAATCCGGGGAAATGAGCAGTTCTTC.

In this sample, this clonotype turned up a few times. J is TRBJ2-7 and V is TRBV7-8, with TRBD1 identical over 7 bases. The junction had 6 bases not matched to a gene; V was cut back by 3 bases and J by 4 bases. The germline gives CDR1 SGHVS, CDR2 FQNEAQ. This CDR3 comprises 14 residues. CDR3 in amino acids: CASSFSSRGYEQYF. The CDR3 DNA reads TGTGCCAGCAGCTTTTCCAGCAGGGGGTACGAGCAGTACTTC.